This T cell receptor beta chain was recorded in a study of PD-1 blockade in mismatch repair-deficient tumors. Generated by immunoSEQ multiplex PCR, the TCRdb table keeps only in-frame clones and is missing some. The repertoire holds 95,000 to 150,000 clones, with around 87% as singletons. General observations from the study: Rapid post-treatment expansion, then contraction, generally preceding radiologic response, marked tumor-resident clones.

Regarding this clone: Its antigen is as yet unknown.

V dropped 0 bases and J dropped 0 bases, with 11 bases sitting between them. The CDR3 totals 16 residues. Germline V CDR1 and CDR2: GTSNPN, SVGIG (reference sequence). TCR sequencing covered a few patients who responded to pembrolizumab. The TCR sequence derives from an adult with mismatch repair-deficient cancer. Sample: peripheral blood, taken 44 weeks after starting pembrolizumab. V usage is TRBV30 and J usage is TRBJ1-4, with no clear D. This chain's CDR3 is CAWSVMGPATNEKLFF. In DNA form, the CDR3 reads TGTGCCTGGAGTGTAATGGGTCCTGCAACTAATGAAAAACTGTTTTTT. The entire variable domain, with the rest obtained from reference TRBV30 and TRBJ1-4, is as follows: SQTIHQWPATLVQPVGSPLSLECTVEGTSNPNLYWYRQAAGRGLQLLFYSVGIGQISSEVPQNLSASRPQDRQFILSSKKLLLSDSGFYLCAWSVMGPATNEKLFFGSGTQLSVL.